This T cell receptor beta chain was identified during a study of identical twins. TCRdb independently ran MiXCR on the 5' RACE reads; one entry per CDR3 protein. The table shows a few hundred thousand distinct CDR3 sequences, with 9% to 15% occurring only once. Notes on the study in general: Low generation-probability sequences were in excess among twin-shared out-of-frame alpha sequences. Modelling approaches yielded underestimates of out-of-frame TCR alpha sharing between monozygotic twins.

Germline values: CDR1 SGDLS, CDR2 YYNGEE. The V gene lost 0 bases and the J gene lost 2 bases, with 9 bases spanning the gap. The length of the CDR3 is 14 residues. Remarks on this clonotype: The antigen is unknown. A read error may be the cause here, since a much bigger clone is one base away.

The data were also submitted as part of a second study, on yellow fever vaccine responses in identical twins.

This receptor was identified in a young woman in good health. The sequencing sample was made of CD8+ T cells sorted from blood. The genes are TRBV9 and TRBJ2-7; D is possibly TRBD2 (5 bases). Written as DNA, the CDR3 is TGTGCCAGCAGCGTAGATTCCGGGACCTACGAGCAGTACTTC. This gives the protein CASSVDSGTYEQYF. The full variable domain, with the rest looked up from reference TRBV9 and TRBJ2-7, is DSGVTQTPKHLITATGQRVTLRCSPRSGDLSVYWYQQSLDQGLQFLIQYYNGEERAKGNILERFSAQQFPDLHSELNLSSLELGDSALYFCASSVDSGTYEQYFGPGTRLTVT.